This T cell receptor (beta chain) comes out of a study of regulatory T cells in long-lasting Graves disease (dated by TCRdb to about 2021). In the study overall: In the newly diagnosed Graves' disease group, patients had been taking antithyroid drugs for less than 3 months. Persistent Graves' disease patients were compared with newly diagnosed Graves' disease patients by peripheral blood TCR sequencing and RNA sequencing. The study was registered as a clinical trial and conducted in China. A total of about 35 samples underwent TCR sequencing, from roughly 13 patients with persistent Graves' disease and some 20 patients with newly diagnosed Graves' disease.

The paper's findings and limits, for the study overall: A larger number of public clonotypes was shared among persistent patients (2,741) than among newly diagnosed patients (roughly 930). Only the TCR beta chain was sequenced and analyzed. The authors noted that the small sample size was a limitation that may lower accuracy. Only peripheral blood was studied, because thyroid tissue, the primary lesion, was inaccessible. Compared with newly diagnosed patients, patients with persistent Graves' disease had lower TCR Shannon entropy and fewer highly expanded clones, which suggests clonal expansion. Preferential use of TRBV28, TRBJ1-2 and TRBJ2-5 was observed in persistent disease, whereas TRBV20-1 and TRBJ2-1 were favored in newly diagnosed disease.

The CDR3, cysteine through phenylalanine, is 14 amino acids long. Kept here is only the CDR3 DNA, which spans 42 bases and is read in frame from base 1. CDR1 and CDR2 (SGHAT, FQNNGV) derive from the germline V gene. V is cut back by 3 bases and J by 4 bases, with 1 base in the junction unmatched. Preparation of the library involved multiplex PCR. These reads were obtained on an Illumina HiSeq 4000. CDR3 regions were amplified by Arm-PCR with iRepertoire HTBI primers to construct TCR beta libraries. Before sequencing, the PCR products underwent gel purification. In the source study's methods: Gene usage analysis of CDR3 amino acid clonotypes used the roughly 60 TRBV and approximately 13 TRBJ segments found across samples. Filtered high-quality paired reads were merged into contigs using COPE and FqMerger. BLAST was used to align contigs to IMGT TRBV, TRBD and TRBJ reference genes, with CDR3 defined following IMGT. Clonotypes above 0.1% frequency were classified as highly expanded clones. Repertoire diversity was measured by Shannon entropy, and V-J evenness by the Gini coefficient. Public clonotypes were defined as clonotypes shared by more than one individual. TCRdb reanalyzed the raw reads on its own, using fastp at Q25 for trimming and MiXCR for clone calling, and kept in-frame beta chains. For every CDR3 protein sequence, its rows merge into one entry that carries the most common genes and DNA. TCRdb, rather than the study authors, made the V and J calls. Present in this sample are roughly 500,000 distinct CDR3 sequences, more than 10% of which were seen just once. The ten largest make up 7.5% to 9% of the sample.

The time point label corresponds to: newly diagnosed GD, antithyroid drugs for less than 3 months. For both TCR sequencing and RNA sequencing, RNA was extracted from PBMCs in TRIzol. The diagnosis of Graves' disease followed American Thyroid Association guidelines. Recruitment of patients was carried out at an endocrinology department in Xi'an, China. From each patient, around 9 milliliters of peripheral blood was collected into an EDTA anticoagulant tube. Ficoll Paque Plus density gradient separation was used to isolate PBMCs, and no further T cell sorting was done. An Agilent 2100 Bioanalyzer and agarose gel were used to check RNA quality, and a NanoDrop 2000 was used to measure RNA concentration. This clonotype was counted between two and nine times. No cognate antigen has been identified for it. One base away there is no much larger clone; base qualities are not given. These data were also filed under a second study, of T cells in Graves' hyperthyroidism and ophthalmopathy. Reported in the second study: Stable Graves' hyperthyroidism was defined as the absence of progression to ophthalmopathy over 18 months of follow-up. Hyperthyroidism patients were aged 18 to 65 years and newly diagnosed, with disease duration of less than 2 months. Patients with uncontrolled infections, other autoimmune diseases, pregnancy or lactation were excluded. Diagnoses relied on clinical symptoms, serum thyroxine and TRAb, thyroid ultrasound and orbital computed tomography. A first-round RT-PCR of the TCR CDR3 used the HTBI primer set with the Qiagen OneStep RT-PCR kit. Most expanded thyroid clonotypes (frequency above 0.001) were also detected in blood, suggesting blood repertoires may reflect thyroid immune responses. A 13 V-J signature model separated ophthalmopathy from stable hyperthyroidism, with approximately 86% sensitivity and roughly 84% specificity in cross-validation and 80%/75% in testing. In validation, the model predicted progression to ophthalmopathy a median of roughly six months before onset, with about 71% sensitivity and 72.22% specificity. A discovery cohort of around 98 patients, 43 with Graves' ophthalmopathy and 55 to 60 with stable Graves' hyperthyroidism, was used to find distinguishing TCR V-J signatures. Whether ophthalmopathy could be predicted prospectively was tested in an independent validation cohort made up of under 20 hyperthyroidism patients plus 17 patients who later progressed to ophthalmopathy. The 75 to 100 discovery patients were randomly divided into training and test sets at a 7:3 ratio. Thyroid tissue and blood T-cell repertoires from more than five Graves' hyperthyroidism patients were also compared in the study. After sampling, hyperthyroidism patients received methimazole starting at 30 mg daily, and ophthalmopathy patients received high-dose intravenous methylprednisolone. A second multiplex PCR round built the libraries, followed by size selection and purification. Paired-end sequencing of the libraries was performed with 100 bp reads on an Illumina HiSeq2000. SOAPnuke was used to process the raw data, removing reads that contained adapters or uncalled bases, had a mean Phred below 15, or lacked an exact match to the constant primer or identifier. COPE v1.2.5 was used to merge the high-quality paired reads, and each unique nucleotide sequence was defined as a clonotype. MiTCR v1.1 was used to align the clonotypes against IMGT TRBV, TRBD and TRBJ reference segments. Only V-J combinations with frequency above 0.0001, covering about 99% of repertoires, were analysed. The TCS score was defined as the ratio of F50 (clonal expansion) to E x V (chaos), calculated using BLOSUM62-based TCRdist between CDR3 peptides within each V-J. Welch's t-statistics and random forest reduced roughly 500 V-J features to about 12, which were used in a naive Bayes classifier (R e1071). Sample size was not statistically predetermined, and investigators were not blinded to group allocation. TCR Vbeta CDR3 sequencing of 120 to 150 peripheral blood samples (under 45 ophthalmopathy, 75 to 85 hyperthyroidism and around 17 progressor patients) is reported in the paper.

This receptor chain uses TRBV11-2 and TRBJ2-2, with TRBD2 matching 8 junction bases. The TCR sequence derives from a woman aged 25 to 39 with Graves disease. Donor details come from another sample of the same person, matched by shared clones. Sequenced material: peripheral blood mononuclear cells (PBMCs), taken at new diagnosis, from a patient treated with antithyroid drugs. The DNA is as follows: TGTGCCAGCAGCTTCCTAGCGGGCACCGGGGAGCTGTTTTTT. The translation is CASSFLAGTGELFF.